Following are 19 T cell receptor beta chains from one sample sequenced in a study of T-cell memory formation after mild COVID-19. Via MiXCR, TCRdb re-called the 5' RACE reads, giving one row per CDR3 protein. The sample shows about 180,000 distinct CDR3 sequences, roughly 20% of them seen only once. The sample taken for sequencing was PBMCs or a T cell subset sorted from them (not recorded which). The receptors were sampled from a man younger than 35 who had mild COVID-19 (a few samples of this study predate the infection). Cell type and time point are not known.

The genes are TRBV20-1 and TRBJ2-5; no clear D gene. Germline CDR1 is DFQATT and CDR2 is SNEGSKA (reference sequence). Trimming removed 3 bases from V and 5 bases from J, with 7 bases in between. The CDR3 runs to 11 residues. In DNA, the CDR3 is TGCAGTGCTAGGTCTGGGGAGACCCAGTACTTC. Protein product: CSARSGETQYF.

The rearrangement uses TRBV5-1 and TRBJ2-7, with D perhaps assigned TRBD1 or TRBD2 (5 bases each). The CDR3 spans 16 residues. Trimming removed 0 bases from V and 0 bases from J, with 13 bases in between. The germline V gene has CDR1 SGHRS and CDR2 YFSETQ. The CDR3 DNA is TGCGCCAGCAGCTTGGCCCCGGGACCCGGCTCCTACGAGCAGTACTTC. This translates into CASSLAPGPGSYEQYF.

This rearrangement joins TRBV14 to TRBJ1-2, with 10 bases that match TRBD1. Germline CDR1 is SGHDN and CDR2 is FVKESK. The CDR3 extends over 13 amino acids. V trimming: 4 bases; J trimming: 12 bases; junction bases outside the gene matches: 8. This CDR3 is CASSPGTGARNTF. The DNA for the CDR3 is TGTGCCAGCAGCCCCGGGACAGGGGCGCGGAACACCTTC.

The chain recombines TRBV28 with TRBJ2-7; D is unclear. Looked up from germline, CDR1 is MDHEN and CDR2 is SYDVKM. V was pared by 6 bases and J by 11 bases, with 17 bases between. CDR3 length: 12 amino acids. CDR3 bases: TGTGCCAGCAGCAATGACCATTCCCGTGAGTACGTC. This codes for CASSNDHSREYV.

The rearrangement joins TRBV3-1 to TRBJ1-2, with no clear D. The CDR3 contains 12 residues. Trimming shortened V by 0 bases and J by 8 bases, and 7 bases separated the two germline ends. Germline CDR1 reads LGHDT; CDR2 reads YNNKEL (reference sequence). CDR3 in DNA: TGTGCCAGCAGCCAAGATTCCGGCGGCTACACCTTC. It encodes CASSQDSGGYTF.

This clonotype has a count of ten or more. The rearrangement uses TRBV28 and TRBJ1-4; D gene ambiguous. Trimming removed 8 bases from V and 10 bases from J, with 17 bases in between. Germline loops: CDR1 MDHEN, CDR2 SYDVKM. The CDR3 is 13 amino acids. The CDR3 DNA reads TGTGCCAGCGGAGACGGTGTTCGTAGAAAACTGTTTTTT. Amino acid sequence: CASGDGVRRKLFF.

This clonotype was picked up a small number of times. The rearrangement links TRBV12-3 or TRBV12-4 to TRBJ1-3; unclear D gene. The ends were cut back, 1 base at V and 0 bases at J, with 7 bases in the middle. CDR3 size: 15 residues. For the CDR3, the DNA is TGTGCCAGCAGTTTAGGAAGTCTCTCTGGAAACACCATATATTTT. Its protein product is CASSLGSLSGNTIYF.

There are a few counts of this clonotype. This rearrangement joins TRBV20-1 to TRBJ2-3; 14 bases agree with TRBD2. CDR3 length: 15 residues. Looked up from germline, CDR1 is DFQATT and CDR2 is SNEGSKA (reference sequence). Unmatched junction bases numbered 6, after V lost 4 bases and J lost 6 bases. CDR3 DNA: TGCAGTGCTACCCAGACTAGCGGGGGGGCGGATACGCAGTATTTT. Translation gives CSATQTSGGADTQYF.

The CDR3 loop is CASSRGVSLETQYF. CDR3 bases: TGTGCCAGCAGCCGTGGGGTGAGCCTGGAGACCCAGTACTTC. The chain couples TRBV9 to TRBJ2-5; D is uncertain. Deletions cut 4 bases from V and 5 bases from J, with 15 bases between. The CDR3 covers 14 residues. Germline loops: CDR1 SGDLS, CDR2 YYNGEE.

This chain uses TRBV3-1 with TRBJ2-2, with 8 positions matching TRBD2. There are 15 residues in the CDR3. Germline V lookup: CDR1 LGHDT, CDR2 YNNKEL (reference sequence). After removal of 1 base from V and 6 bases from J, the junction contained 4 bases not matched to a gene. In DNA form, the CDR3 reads TGTGCCAGCAGCCAAGGACCGGGGGGGGCCGGGGAGCTGTTTTTT. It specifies CASSQGPGGAGELFF.

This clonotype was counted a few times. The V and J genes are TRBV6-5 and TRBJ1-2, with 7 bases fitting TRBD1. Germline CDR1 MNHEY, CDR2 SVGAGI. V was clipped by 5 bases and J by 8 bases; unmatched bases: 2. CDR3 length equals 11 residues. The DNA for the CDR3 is TGTGCCAGCAGTGTAGGGGGCGGCTACACCTTC. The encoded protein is CASSVGGGYTF.

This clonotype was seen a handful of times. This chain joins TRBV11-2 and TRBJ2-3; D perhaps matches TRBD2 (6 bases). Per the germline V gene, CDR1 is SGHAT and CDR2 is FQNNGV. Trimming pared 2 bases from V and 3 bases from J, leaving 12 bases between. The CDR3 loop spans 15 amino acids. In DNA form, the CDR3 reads TGTGCCAGCAGCTTAAACCCGACTAGTACAGATACGCAGTATTTT. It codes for CASSLNPTSTDTQYF.

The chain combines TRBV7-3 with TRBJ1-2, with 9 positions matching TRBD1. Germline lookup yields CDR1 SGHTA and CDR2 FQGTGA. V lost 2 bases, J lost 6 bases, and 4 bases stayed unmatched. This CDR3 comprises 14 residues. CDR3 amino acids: CASSLDTGGHGYTF. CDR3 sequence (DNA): TGTGCCAGCAGCTTAGATACAGGGGGCCATGGCTACACCTTC.

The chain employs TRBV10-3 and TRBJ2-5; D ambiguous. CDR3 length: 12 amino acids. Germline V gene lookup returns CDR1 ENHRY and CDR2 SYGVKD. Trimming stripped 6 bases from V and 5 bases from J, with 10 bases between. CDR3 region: CAISANGETQYF. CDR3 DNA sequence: TGTGCCATCAGCGCCAATGGGGAGACCCAGTACTTC.

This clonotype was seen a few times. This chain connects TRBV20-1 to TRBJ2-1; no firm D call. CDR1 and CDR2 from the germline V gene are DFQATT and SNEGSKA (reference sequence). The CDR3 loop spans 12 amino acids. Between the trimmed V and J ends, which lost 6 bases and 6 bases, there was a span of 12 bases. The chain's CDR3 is CSALGPPNEQFF. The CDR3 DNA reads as TGCAGTGCCCTGGGCCCCCCCAATGAGCAGTTCTTC.

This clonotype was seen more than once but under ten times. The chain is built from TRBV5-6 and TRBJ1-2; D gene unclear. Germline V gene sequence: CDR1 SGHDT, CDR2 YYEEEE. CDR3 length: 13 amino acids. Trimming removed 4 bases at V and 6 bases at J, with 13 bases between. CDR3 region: CASSRTWRDGYTF. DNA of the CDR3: TGTGCCAGCAGCAGAACGTGGCGGGATGGCTACACCTTC. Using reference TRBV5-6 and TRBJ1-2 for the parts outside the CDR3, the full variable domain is DAGVTQSPTHLIKTRGQQVTLRCSPKSGHDTVSWYQQALGQGPQFIFQYYEEEERQRGNFPDRFSGHQFPNYSSELNVNALLLGDSALYLCASSRTWRDGYTFGSGTRLTVV.

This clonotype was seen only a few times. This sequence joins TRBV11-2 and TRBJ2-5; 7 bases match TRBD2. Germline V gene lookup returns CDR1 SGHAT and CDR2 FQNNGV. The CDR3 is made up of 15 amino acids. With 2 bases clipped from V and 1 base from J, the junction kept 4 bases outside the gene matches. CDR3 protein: CASSLSPSGQETQYF. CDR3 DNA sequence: TGTGCCAGCAGCTTATCGCCTAGCGGCCAAGAGACCCAGTACTTC.

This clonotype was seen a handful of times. CDR3 in amino acids: CASSLALYGLTTEAFF. In DNA, the CDR3 is TGCGCCAGCAGCTTGGCTCTATATGGGTTGACCACTGAAGCTTTCTTT. The chain links TRBV5-1 to TRBJ1-1; no clear D. Germline loops: CDR1 SGHRS, CDR2 YFSETQ. The CDR3 is made up of 16 amino acids. Trimming cost V 0 bases and J 4 bases, with 16 bases left between them.

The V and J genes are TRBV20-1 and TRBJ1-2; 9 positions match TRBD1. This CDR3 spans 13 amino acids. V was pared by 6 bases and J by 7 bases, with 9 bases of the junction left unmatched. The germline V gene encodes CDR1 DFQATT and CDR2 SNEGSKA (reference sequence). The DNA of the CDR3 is TGCAGTGCCACACAGGGGGCCGGCATTGGCTACACCTTC. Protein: CSATQGAGIGYTF.